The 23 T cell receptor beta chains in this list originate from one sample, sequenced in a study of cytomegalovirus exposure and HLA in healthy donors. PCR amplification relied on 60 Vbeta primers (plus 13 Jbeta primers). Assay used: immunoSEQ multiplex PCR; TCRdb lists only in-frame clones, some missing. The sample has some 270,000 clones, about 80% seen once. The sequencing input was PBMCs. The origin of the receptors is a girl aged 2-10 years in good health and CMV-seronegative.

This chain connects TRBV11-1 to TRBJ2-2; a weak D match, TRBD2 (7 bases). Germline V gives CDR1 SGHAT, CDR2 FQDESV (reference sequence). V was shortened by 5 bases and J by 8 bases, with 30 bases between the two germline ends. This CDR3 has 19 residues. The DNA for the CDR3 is TGTGCCAGCAGCCACGAGGGGGGGCCTCTGCCCAAGAAATTTGGGGAGCTGTTTTTT. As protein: CASSHEGGPLPKKFGELFF.

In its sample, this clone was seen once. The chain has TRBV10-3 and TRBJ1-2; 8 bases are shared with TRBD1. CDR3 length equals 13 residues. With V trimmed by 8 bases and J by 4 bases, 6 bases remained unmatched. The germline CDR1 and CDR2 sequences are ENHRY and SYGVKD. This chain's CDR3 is CAIAGQAFYGYTF. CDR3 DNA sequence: TGTGCCATCGCGGGACAGGCTTTCTATGGCTACACCTTC.

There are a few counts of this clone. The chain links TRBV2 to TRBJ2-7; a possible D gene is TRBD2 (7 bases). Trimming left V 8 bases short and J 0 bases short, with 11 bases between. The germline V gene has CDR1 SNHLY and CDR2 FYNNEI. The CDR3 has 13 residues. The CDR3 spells CASLGGRSYEQYF. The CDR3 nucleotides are TGTGCCAGCTTGGGGGGGCGCTCCTACGAGCAGTACTTC.

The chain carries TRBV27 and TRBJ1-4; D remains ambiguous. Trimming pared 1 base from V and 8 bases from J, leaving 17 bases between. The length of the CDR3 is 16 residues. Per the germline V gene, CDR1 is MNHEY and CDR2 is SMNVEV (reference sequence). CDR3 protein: CASSLYSPVYREKLFF. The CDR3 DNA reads TGTGCCAGCAGTTTATATTCACCGGTTTATCGGGAAAAACTGTTTTTT. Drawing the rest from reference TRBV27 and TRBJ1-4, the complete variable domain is EAQVTQNPRYLITVTGKKLTVTCSQNMNHEYMSWYRQDPGLGLRQIYYSMNVEVTDKGDVPEGYKVSRKEKRNFPLILESPSPNQTSLYFCASSLYSPVYREKLFFGSGTQLSVL.

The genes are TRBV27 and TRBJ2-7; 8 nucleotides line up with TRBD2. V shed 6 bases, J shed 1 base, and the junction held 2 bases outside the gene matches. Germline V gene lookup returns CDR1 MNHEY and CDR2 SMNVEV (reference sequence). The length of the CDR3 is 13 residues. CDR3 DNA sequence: TGTGCCAGCAGAGCGGGGGCTTCCTACGAGCAGTACTTC. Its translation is CASRAGASYEQYF.

CDR3 nucleotide sequence: TGTGCCAGCAGACCGCCTCGGAGATCTGCATGTCTGCCTGGAAACACCATATATTTT. Translation: CASRPPRRSACLPGNTIYF. The rearrangement uses TRBV6-9 and TRBJ1-3, with D hard to call. The germline CDR1 and CDR2 sequences are MNHGY and SVAAGI. Trimming took 6 bases from V and 2 from J, leaving 26 bases between them. The CDR3 is 19 residues long.

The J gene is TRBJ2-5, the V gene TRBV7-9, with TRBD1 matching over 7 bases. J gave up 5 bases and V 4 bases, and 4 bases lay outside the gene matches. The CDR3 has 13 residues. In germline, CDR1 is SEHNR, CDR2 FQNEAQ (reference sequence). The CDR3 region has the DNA TGTGCCAGCAGCTCCACAGGGGAGGAGACCCAGTACTTC. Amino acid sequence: CASSSTGEETQYF.

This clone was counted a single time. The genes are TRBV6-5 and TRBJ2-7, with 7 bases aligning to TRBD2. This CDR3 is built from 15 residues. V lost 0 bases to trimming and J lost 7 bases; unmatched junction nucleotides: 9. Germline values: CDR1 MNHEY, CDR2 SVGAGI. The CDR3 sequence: CASSYSSGLPREQYF. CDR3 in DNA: TGTGCCAGCAGTTACTCTTCGGGACTACCTCGGGAGCAGTACTTC.

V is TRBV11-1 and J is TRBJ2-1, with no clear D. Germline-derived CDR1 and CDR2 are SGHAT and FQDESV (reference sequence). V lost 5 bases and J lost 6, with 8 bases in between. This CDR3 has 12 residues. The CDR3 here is CASSPNVNEQFF. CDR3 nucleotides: TGTGCCAGCAGCCCAAATGTCAATGAGCAGTTCTTC. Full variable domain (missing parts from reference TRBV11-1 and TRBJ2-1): EAEVAQSPRYKITEKSQAVAFWCDPISGHATLYWYRQILGQGPELLVQFQDESVVDDSQLPKDRFSAERLKGVDSTLKIQPAELGDSAMYLCASSPNVNEQFFGPGTRLTVL.

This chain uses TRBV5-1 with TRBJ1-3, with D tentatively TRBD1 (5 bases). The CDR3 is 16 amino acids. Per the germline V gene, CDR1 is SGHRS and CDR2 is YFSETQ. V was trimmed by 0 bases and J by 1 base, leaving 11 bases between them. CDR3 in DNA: TGCGCCAGCAGCTTGGGACAGACTTTATCTGGAAACACCATATATTTT. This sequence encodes CASSLGQTLSGNTIYF.

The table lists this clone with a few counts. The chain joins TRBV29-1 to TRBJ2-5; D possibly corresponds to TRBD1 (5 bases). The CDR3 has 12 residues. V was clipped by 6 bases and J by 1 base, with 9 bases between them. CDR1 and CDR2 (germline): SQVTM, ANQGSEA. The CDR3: CSVTGAQETQYF. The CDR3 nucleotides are TGCAGCGTAACAGGCGCCCAAGAGACCCAGTACTTC.

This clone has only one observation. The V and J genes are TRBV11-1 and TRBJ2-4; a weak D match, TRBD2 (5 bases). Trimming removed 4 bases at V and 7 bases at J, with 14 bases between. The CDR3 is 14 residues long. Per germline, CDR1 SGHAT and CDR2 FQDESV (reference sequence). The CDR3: CASSSGSLGNIQYF. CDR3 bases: TGTGCCAGCAGCTCTGGGAGTTTGGGGAACATTCAGTACTTC.

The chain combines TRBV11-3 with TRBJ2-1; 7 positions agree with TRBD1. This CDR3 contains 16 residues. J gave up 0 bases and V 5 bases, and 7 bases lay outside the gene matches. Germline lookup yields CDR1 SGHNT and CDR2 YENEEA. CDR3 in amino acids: CASSPGTVSSYNEQFF. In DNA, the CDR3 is TGTGCCAGCAGCCCAGGGACAGTGAGCTCCTACAATGAGCAGTTCTTC.

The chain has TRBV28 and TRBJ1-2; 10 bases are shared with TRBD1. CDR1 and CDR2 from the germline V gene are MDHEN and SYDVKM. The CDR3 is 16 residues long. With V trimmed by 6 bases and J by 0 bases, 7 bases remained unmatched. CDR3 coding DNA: TGTGCCAGCAGGTTCTGGGGGACAGGGGCTAACTATGGCTACACCTTC. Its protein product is CASRFWGTGANYGYTF.

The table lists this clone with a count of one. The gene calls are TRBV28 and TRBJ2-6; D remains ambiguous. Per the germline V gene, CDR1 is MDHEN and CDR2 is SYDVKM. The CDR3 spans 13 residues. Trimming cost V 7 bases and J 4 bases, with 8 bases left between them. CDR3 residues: CASTSIGANVLTF. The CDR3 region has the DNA TGTGCCAGCACCTCTATCGGGGCCAACGTCCTGACTTTC.

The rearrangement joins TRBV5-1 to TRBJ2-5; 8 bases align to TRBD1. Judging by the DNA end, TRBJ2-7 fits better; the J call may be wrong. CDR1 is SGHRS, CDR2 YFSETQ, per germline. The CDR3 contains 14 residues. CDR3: CASSSGTGNYEQYF. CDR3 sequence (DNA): TGCGCCAGCAGCTCCGGGACAGGCAACTACGAGCAGTACTTC.

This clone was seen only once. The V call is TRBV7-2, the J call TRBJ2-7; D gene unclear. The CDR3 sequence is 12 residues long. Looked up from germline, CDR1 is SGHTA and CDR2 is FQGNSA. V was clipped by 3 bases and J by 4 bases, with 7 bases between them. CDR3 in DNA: TGTGCCAGCAGCTTCGTACAGTACGAGCAGTACTTC. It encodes CASSFVQYEQYF.

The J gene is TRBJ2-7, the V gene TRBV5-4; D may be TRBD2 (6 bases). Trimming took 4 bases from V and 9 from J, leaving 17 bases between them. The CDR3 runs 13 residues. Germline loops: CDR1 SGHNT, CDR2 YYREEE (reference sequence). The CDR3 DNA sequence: TGTGCCAGCAGCACGGGACTCTATCTAGCGCAGTACTTC. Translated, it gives CASSTGLYLAQYF.

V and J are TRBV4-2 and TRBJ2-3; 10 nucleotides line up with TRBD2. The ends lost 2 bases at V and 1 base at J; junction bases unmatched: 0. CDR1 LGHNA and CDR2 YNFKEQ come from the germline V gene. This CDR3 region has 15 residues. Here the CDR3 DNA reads TGTGCCAGCAGCCAAACTAGCGGGGGCACAGATACGCAGTATTTT. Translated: CASSQTSGGTDTQYF.

CDR3 residues: CASQYETGGSNEKLFF. The CDR3 coding sequence is TGTGCCTCCCAATATGAGACAGGGGGCTCTAATGAAAAACTGTTTTTT. V gene TRBV6-6 combines with J gene TRBJ1-4, with TRBD1 matching 10 bases. This CDR3 has 16 residues. Losses at the gene ends were 11 bases for V and 3 bases for J; bases not matched to a gene: 12. CDR1 is MNHNY and CDR2 is SVGAGI in the germline V gene (reference sequence).

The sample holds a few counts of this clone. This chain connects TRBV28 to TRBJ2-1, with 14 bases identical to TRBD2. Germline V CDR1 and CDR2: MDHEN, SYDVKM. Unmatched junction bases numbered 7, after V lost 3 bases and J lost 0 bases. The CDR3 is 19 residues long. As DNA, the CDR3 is TGTGCCAGCAGTTTTTCTGGACTAGCGGGAGGAACCTCCTACAATGAGCAGTTCTTC. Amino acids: CASSFSGLAGGTSYNEQFF.

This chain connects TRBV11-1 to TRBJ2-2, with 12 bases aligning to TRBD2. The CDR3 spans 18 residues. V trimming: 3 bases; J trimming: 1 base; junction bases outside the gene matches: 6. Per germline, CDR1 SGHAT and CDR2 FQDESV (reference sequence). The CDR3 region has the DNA TGTGCCAGCAGCTTCTCGGGACTAGCGGGCCTGAACACCGGGGAGCTGTTTTTT. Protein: CASSFSGLAGLNTGELFF.

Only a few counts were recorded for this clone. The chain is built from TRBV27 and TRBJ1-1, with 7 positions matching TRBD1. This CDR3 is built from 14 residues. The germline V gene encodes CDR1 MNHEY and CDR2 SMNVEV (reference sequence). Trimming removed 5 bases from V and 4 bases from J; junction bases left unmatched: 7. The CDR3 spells CASSVYTGATEAFF. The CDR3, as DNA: TGTGCCAGCAGTGTCTATACAGGGGCCACTGAAGCTTTCTTT.